These T cell receptor beta chains were read from a single sample in a study of cytomegalovirus exposure and HLA in healthy donors. Sequencing was performed with immunoSEQ multiplex PCR; in TCRdb, only in-frame clones are kept and a portion is missing. The profile shows roughly 120,000 clones, about 64% of them singletons. The sample comprised PBMCs. All receptors derive from a man aged 18 to 29 in good health and CMV-seropositive. CDR3s include the opening cysteine and the closing phenylalanine or tryptophan. A D gene is named only where the DNA matches it firmly. Clone size appears in some rows only: once, few, many, or a class for an expanded clone.

D gene | J gene | clone size | V gene | CDR3 protein | CDR3 DNA
TRBD2 | TRBJ2-3 | - | TRBV9 | CASSALKKAGYSTDTQYF | TGTGCCAGCAGCGCACTCAAAAAAGCGGGGTATAGCACAGATACGCAGTATTTT
TRBD1 | TRBJ2-2 | - | TRBV5-4 | CASSNRGRTGELFF | TGTGCCAGCAGCAACAGGGGTCGGACCGGGGAGCTGTTTTTT
- | TRBJ1-3 | - | TRBV7-6 | CASSLAGLRAGNTIYF | TGTGCCAGCAGCTTAGCGGGTCTCAGGGCTGGAAACACCATATATTTT
- | TRBJ1-6 | - | TRBV27 | CASSPSVGENSPLHF | TGTGCCAGCAGTCCTTCGGTAGGAGAGAATTCACCCCTCCACTTT
TRBD2 | TRBJ2-1 | few | TRBV6-6 | CAVRTASGGVNEQFF | TGTGCCGTCAGGACCGCTAGCGGGGGGGTCAATGAGCAGTTCTTC
TRBD2 | TRBJ2-1 | - | TRBV6-4 | CASSDSSGGANEQFF | TGTGCCAGCAGTGACTCGAGCGGGGGGGCCAATGAGCAGTTCTTC
- | TRBJ2-5 | - | TRBV20-1 | CSASVETQYF | TGCAGTGCTAGCGTGGAGACCCAGTACTTC
TRBD2 | TRBJ2-1 | - | TRBV6-5 | CASSYSLVAGSEQFF | TGTGCCAGCAGTTACTCTTTGGTAGCGGGGAGTGAGCAGTTCTTC
TRBD1 | TRBJ2-7 | - | TRBV6-5 | CASSYGGQSFGYEQYF | TGTGCCAGCAGTTACGGGGGACAGTCCTTCGGGTACGAGCAGTACTTC
TRBD2 | TRBJ2-5 | - | TRBV28 | CASSPGQHSGGETQYF | TGTGCCAGCAGTCCGGGACAGCACAGCGGGGGGGAGACCCAGTACTTC
- | TRBJ2-2 | few | TRBV6-5 | CASSYAQPGELFF | TGTGCCAGCAGTTACGCACAACCCGGGGAGCTGTTTTTT
- | TRBJ1-2 | - | TRBV27 | CAGSAGLNYGYTF | TGTGCCGGCAGTGCGGGGTTAAACTATGGCTACACCTTC
TRBD2 | TRBJ2-7 | - | TRBV27 | CASSFGTSGGEQYF | TGTGCCAGCAGTTTCGGGACTAGCGGGGGCGAGCAGTACTTC
TRBD2 | TRBJ2-5 | - | TRBV4-1 | CASSRGGAGETQYF | TGCGCCAGCAGCCGCGGGGGGGCCGGGGAGACCCAGTACTTC
TRBD2 | TRBJ2-1 | - | TRBV5-6 | CASSWTSHLYAYNEQFF | TGTGCCAGCAGCTGGACTAGCCACCTATACGCTTACAATGAGCAGTTCTTC
- | TRBJ1-6 | - | TRBV19 | CASNQGGAPLHF | TGTGCCAGTAATCAGGGCGGTGCACCCCTCCACTTT
- | TRBJ2-4 | - | TRBV19 | CASSTSDRAKNIQYF | TGTGCCAGTAGTACGTCGGACAGAGCCAAAAACATTCAGTACTTC
TRBD1 | TRBJ1-1 | - | TRBV27 | CASSSPRGQGTEAFF | TGTGCCAGCAGTTCACCGCGGGGACAGGGGACTGAAGCTTTCTTT
TRBD1 | TRBJ2-2 | - | TRBV5-5 | CASSLVRGQGSYFTGELFF | TGTGCCAGCAGCTTGGTCCGGGGACAGGGATCATACTTTACCGGGGAGCTGTTTTTT
- | TRBJ2-3 | once | TRBV9 | CASSVVGQRSTDTQYF | TGTGCCAGCAGCGTAGTGGGTCAGCGTAGCACAGATACGCAGTATTTT
- | TRBJ1-2 | - | TRBV7-9 | CASSSETYDGYTF | TGTGCCAGCAGCTCCGAGACTTACGATGGCTACACCTTC
- | TRBJ1-1 | - | TRBV6-6 | CASTWATNTEAFF | TGTGCCAGCACCTGGGCCACGAACACTGAAGCTTTCTTT
TRBD1 | TRBJ2-5 | - | TRBV11-3 | CASSFHGTGEETQYF | TGTGCCAGCAGCTTCCACGGGACAGGGGAAGAGACCCAGTACTTC
- | TRBJ1-1 | - | TRBV4-2 | CASSQDFAGRNTEAFF | TGTGCCAGCAGCCAAGATTTTGCAGGGCGGAACACTGAAGCTTTCTTT